One and the same sample provided the 9 T cell receptor beta chains below, sequenced in a study of blood T cell repertoires in COVID-19 (TCRdb year 2020). Libraries were made using the immunoSEQ multiplex PCR assay. TCRdb mirrors the immuneACCESS table, restricted to in-frame sequences. Some clones are absent from its copies; in checked studies, under half trace to an unresolved V gene, and the reason for the others is unknown. Across this sample there are 180,000 or so clones, with over 70% seen only once. Of the sample, approximately 13% falls within the top ten clones. Input material: PBMCs or T cells enriched from blood (not recorded which). These receptors were taken from a woman aged 55-69 years who had recovered from COVID-19.

V is TRBV5-1 and J is TRBJ2-1, with TRBD2 identical over 10 bases. Germline V lookup: CDR1 SGHRS, CDR2 YFSETQ. The CDR3 is 16 amino acids. J gave up 2 bases and V 0 bases, and 2 bases lay outside the gene matches. The CDR3 DNA follows: TGCGCCAGCAGCTTGGCACTAGCGGGACCCTACAATGAGCAGTTCTTC. This sequence encodes CASSLALAGPYNEQFF.

The rearrangement joins TRBV28 to TRBJ2-7; 16 bases match TRBD2. This CDR3 comprises 16 residues. V lost 5 bases and J lost 2; bases outside the gene matches: 3. Per germline, CDR1 MDHEN and CDR2 SYDVKM. CDR3 region: CASSLGLAGGTYEQYF. The CDR3 nucleotides read TGTGCCAGCAGTCTGGGACTAGCGGGAGGGACCTACGAGCAGTACTTC.

This CDR3 is CASSQAPESDTQYF. The DNA for the CDR3 is TGCGCCAGCAGCCAAGCCCCGGAGTCAGATACGCAGTATTTT. The rearrangement links TRBV4-1 to TRBJ2-3; D call uncertain. The CDR3 has 14 residues. The germline gives CDR1 MGHRA, CDR2 YSYEKL. Trimming shortened V by 1 base and J by 4 bases, and 9 bases separated the two germline ends.

V and J are TRBV4-1 and TRBJ2-7, with 10 bases matching TRBD2. CDR1 is MGHRA, CDR2 YSYEKL, per germline. V shed 4 bases and J 3 bases; nucleotides not matched to a gene: 9. This CDR3 region has 16 residues. The CDR3 sequence is CASSRVVLAGLYEQYF. CDR3 DNA: TGCGCCAGCAGCCGCGTCGTACTAGCGGGACTCTACGAGCAGTACTTC.

The chain has TRBV25-1 and TRBJ1-1; D ambiguous. There are 11 residues in the CDR3. Germline lookup yields CDR1 MGHDK and CDR2 SYGVNS. V dropped 7 bases and J dropped 7 bases, with 10 bases sitting between them. CDR3 region: CASKRFGEAFF. CDR3 DNA: TGTGCCAGCAAGAGATTTGGTGAAGCTTTCTTT.

V and J are TRBV27 and TRBJ1-5; weak D call: TRBD1 (6 bases). Trimming removed 6 bases at V and 1 base at J, with 10 bases between. Germline values: CDR1 MNHEY, CDR2 SMNVEV (reference sequence). The CDR3 runs 14 residues. Here the CDR3 reads CASSLTGSNQPQHF. Written as DNA, the CDR3 is TGTGCCAGCAGCCTAACAGGGAGCAATCAGCCCCAGCATTTT.

This clone was counted once. The chain has TRBV2 and TRBJ2-3; 7 bases are a match to TRBD1. The CDR3 has 13 amino acids. Trimming at V came to 2 bases and at J to 7 bases, leaving 3 bases not matched to a gene. CDR1 is SNHLY and CDR2 is FYNNEI in the germline V gene. The CDR3 loop reads CASSERQGYTQYF. DNA for the CDR3: TGTGCCAGCAGTGAAAGACAGGGATATACGCAGTATTTT.

V is TRBV20-1 and J is TRBJ1-2; 11 positions match TRBD1. J gave up 4 bases and V 3 bases, and 4 bases lay outside the gene matches. From germline, CDR1 is DFQATT and CDR2 SNEGSKA (reference sequence). The CDR3 consists of 14 residues. The CDR3 coding sequence is TGCAGTGCTAGTCGGACAGGGGGCGCCTATGGCTACACCTTC. It specifies CSASRTGGAYGYTF.

This chain connects TRBV9 to TRBJ1-1; D is possibly TRBD1 (5 bases). V lost 0 bases and J 0 bases, leaving 12 bases between the germline ends. The CDR3 spans 16 residues. Germline loops: CDR1 SGDLS, CDR2 YYNGEE. The CDR3 protein is CASSVGPTELNTEAFF. CDR3 bases: TGTGCCAGCAGCGTAGGGCCGACAGAATTGAACACTGAAGCTTTCTTT.